The text below deals with one T cell receptor (beta chain). One end of the junction varies from germline; a read error may be responsible. This specimen belongs to a study of molecular identifiers for immune sequencing clone quantification. Methods described previously, with TCR primers listed, were used for bulk TCR libraries. TCRdb analysed the PCR reads with MiXCR anew, one entry per CDR3 protein. The sample yields 85,000 to 130,000 distinct CDR3 sequences, 35% to 40% seen once. CDR3 length: 14 amino acids. Input for naive CD8 libraries was roughly 17,000 to 1,100,000 sorted cells; the RNA fraction used was 10%, 30% or 50%. Naive CD8 T cells, phenotype CD8+CD4-CCR7+CD45RA+, were sorted.

Material: naive CD8+ T cells from blood, with Jurkat cell RNA spiked in. This sample's subset: FACS-sorted CD8+CD4-CCR7+CD45RA+ naive T cells. The chain couples TRBV5-3 to TRBJ2-7, with D tentatively TRBD1 (6 bases). TRBV5-3 is classed as an ORF, of uncertain function. This clonotype originated in a human donor in good health. Some libraries in this study had Jurkat cell RNA spiked in. The CDR3 coding sequence is TGTGCCAGCAGCTACAGGGTTCTATCCTTCGAGCAGTACTTC. Its translation is CASSYRVLSFEQYF.